A selection of T cell receptor beta chains follows, all from one sample in a study of T cell repertoires in cytomegalovirus infection. Each CDR3 protein gets one entry after TCRdb re-called the reads with MiXCR. The top ten clones hold 13% of a sample with about 920,000 distinct CDR3 sequences, approximately 32% of them seen once. Their recognized antigens are unknown. Sequencing was performed on cultured CD8+ T cells from PBMCs, taken from culture after CMV antigen stimulation. These receptors came from a human donor in good health (CMV status not recorded). Some clones in this sample may be carry-over from other donors' samples. Both conserved end residues are trimmed from each CDR3. Fields, in order: V gene, J gene, CDR3 protein.

TRBV2	TRBJ2-5	ASSEEGSEETQY
TRBV9	TRBJ2-1	ASSPRLPFYNEQF
TRBV7-9	TRBJ1-3	ASSLDWDIFGNTIY
TRBV27	TRBJ2-7	ASSFGLPGYEQY
TRBV27	TRBJ2-3	ASFALQGITDTQY
TRBV27	TRBJ2-7	ASSLTGSGEQY
TRBV11-2	TRBJ2-2	ASSLSGVAGELF
TRBV7-9	TRBJ1-1	ASRKTGANTEAF
TRBV7-8	TRBJ2-3	ASTKRPTDTQY
TRBV7-8	TRBJ2-7	ASSPRDRSYEQY
TRBV5-1	TRBJ2-3	ASSSTAGETQY
TRBV6-5	TRBJ2-1	ASSYSVAGNYNEQF
TRBV2	TRBJ2-7	ASSEEVKYPYEQY
TRBV2	TRBJ1-1	ASPAGGGDHTEAF
TRBV27	TRBJ2-1	AAGWGPSYNEQF
TRBV4-3	TRBJ2-3	ASSQGRGRFTDTQY
TRBV10-3	TRBJ2-5	AISEGTRRQETQY
TRBV27	TRBJ1-1	VTLQGATEAF
TRBV7-7	TRBJ2-5	ASSFGTSGRGETQY
TRBV20-1	TRBJ1-5	SARKRDRGDVSNQPQH
TRBV28	TRBJ1-2	ASSSRRVRGYGYT
TRBV12-3/TRBV12-4	TRBJ2-1	ASSLKGVYNEQF
TRBV10-3	TRBJ1-2	AISEPGQVNYGYT
TRBV12-3/TRBV12-4	TRBJ2-7	ASSFYLGQGIHYEQY
TRBV4-1	TRBJ1-2	ASSQDEVNGGYT
TRBV6-6	TRBJ2-5	ASSYGQSPGQETQY
TRBV19	TRBJ2-6	ASSAQGSGVNVLT
TRBV2	TRBJ2-3	ASSLGLASLADTQY
TRBV10-3	TRBJ1-2	AISISQGRGYT
TRBV29-1	TRBJ1-5	SVEWGADQPQH
TRBV14	TRBJ1-6	ASSQDSVNLH
TRBV7-2	TRBJ2-3	ASSSAPALDTQY
TRBV27	TRBJ1-6	ASSFGSINSPLH
TRBV6-6	TRBJ1-5	ASSYVTGSNQPQH
TRBV7-8	TRBJ1-2	ASSLEGRPERNYGYT
TRBV19	TRBJ2-7	ASSIDGTYEQY
TRBV2	TRBJ2-3	ASSESGGGTDTQY
TRBV28	TRBJ1-4	ASSKMLAPKEKLF
TRBV7-9	TRBJ1-4	ASSPDRGRNEKLF
TRBV2	TRBJ1-1	ARQPESNTEAF
TRBV12-3/TRBV12-4	TRBJ2-3	ASSYPLTSGDIQAHFTDTQY
TRBV28	TRBJ2-5	ASSLADTLGETQY
TRBV6-6	TRBJ1-2	ASSGRTGRVGGYT
TRBV19	TRBJ1-1	ASSIKERQNTEAF
TRBV6-5	TRBJ1-2	ASSYSYEGLYGYT
TRBV7-2	TRBJ2-3	ASSLTGGLADTQY
TRBV28	TRBJ2-1	ASSFPVVRDRGSYNEQF
TRBV4-1	TRBJ2-5	ASSRGNGAGPSETQY